Below, 22 T cell receptor beta chains from the same sample are listed, as sequenced in a study of graft-versus-host responses after intestinal transplantation. These receptors' targets are unknown. TCRdb keeps only in-frame clones here, not all; method: immunoSEQ multiplex PCR. This sample carries approximately 85,000 clones, 85% to 95% of them seen once, and the ten largest clones take 1% to 1.4%. This specimen consisted of unstimulated CD8+ T cells sorted from spleen or lymph node cells, obtained before transplant. These receptors came from a human donor who was the organ donor for an intestinal transplant.

The chain combines TRBV28 with TRBJ1-2, with 10 bases aligning to TRBD1. J was trimmed by 8 bases and V by 4 bases; bases with no gene match: 10. Germline lookup yields CDR1 MDHEN and CDR2 SYDVKM. The CDR3 extends over 15 amino acids. CDR3 nucleotides: TGTGCCAGCAGTTCGTTGGGACAGGGGAGGCAAGGCTACACCTTC. This sequence encodes CASSSLGQGRQGYTF.

This sequence joins TRBV6-4 and TRBJ1-5; D is unclear. Germline V lookup: CDR1 MRHNA, CDR2 SNTAGT. CDR3 length equals 13 residues. The ends were cut back, 2 bases at V and 5 bases at J, with 7 bases in the middle. CDR3 nucleotide sequence: TGTGCCAGCAGTGACGGCCCCGATCAGCCCCAGCATTTT. Translated, it gives CASSDGPDQPQHF.

The rearrangement links TRBV5-6 to TRBJ2-7; TRBD1 is a possible D gene (6 bases). The CDR3 consists of 14 residues. Germline-derived CDR1 and CDR2 are SGHDT and YYEEEE. Deletions cut 6 bases from V and 2 bases from J, with 15 bases between. In DNA, the CDR3 is TGTGCCAGCACCCCAGGGGCAATGGCCTACGAGCAGTACTTC. This sequence encodes CASTPGAMAYEQYF.

In nucleotides, the CDR3 is TGTGCCAGCCTAGGCACCATATATTTT. Protein sequence: CASLGTIYF. This chain uses TRBV6-1 with TRBJ1-3; D unresolved. V gave up 8 bases and J gave up 9 bases, with 5 bases separating them. The CDR3 extends over 9 amino acids. Germline CDR1 is MNHNS and CDR2 is SASEGT.

The chain carries TRBV5-6 and TRBJ1-4, with unresolved D. V was cut by 0 bases and J by 6 bases, with 12 bases left in between. The germline V gene encodes CDR1 SGHDT and CDR2 YYEEEE. The CDR3 totals 15 residues. The DNA for the CDR3 is TGTGCCAGCAGCTTGGCCGGTGGCGAGGATGAAAAACTGTTTTTT. Residues: CASSLAGGEDEKLFF.

This chain joins TRBV7-3 and TRBJ2-2, with D perhaps matching TRBD1 (6 bases). The CDR3 spans 15 residues. Trimming took off 5 bases at V and 7 bases at J, with 17 bases between the two ends. CDR1 is SGHTA, CDR2 FQGTGA, per germline. The CDR3 reads CASSPTGSGDGELFF. The CDR3 DNA sequence: TGTGCCAGCAGCCCTACGGGTTCAGGGGACGGGGAGCTGTTTTTT. The whole variable domain, filled in from reference TRBV7-3 and TRBJ2-2, reads GAGVSQTPSNKVTEKGKYVELRCDPISGHTALYWYRQSLGQGPEFLIYFQGTGAADDSGLPNDRFFAVRPEGSVSTLKIQRTERGDSAVYLCASSPTGSGDGELFFGEGSRLTVL.

The V and J genes are TRBV5-1 and TRBJ2-3; possibly TRBD2 for D (5 bases). Trimming left V 0 bases short and J 6 bases short, with 11 bases between. Germline V CDR1 and CDR2: SGHRS, YFSETQ. This CDR3 has 14 amino acids. This CDR3 is CASSLADRRDTQYF. CDR3 nucleotides: TGCGCCAGCAGCTTGGCCGATCGGAGGGATACGCAGTATTTT.

This clone was observed a single time. V is TRBV7-3 and J is TRBJ2-5, with 10 bases matching TRBD2. This CDR3 has 17 amino acids. Germline-derived CDR1 and CDR2 are SGHTA and FQGTGA. V gave up 5 bases and J gave up 4 bases; unmatched junction bases: 13. CDR3 DNA sequence: TGTGCCAGCAGCCCATTGGGGGGACTAGCGTCTGGAGAGACCCAGTACTTC. Amino acid sequence: CASSPLGGLASGETQYF.

The chain is built from TRBV4-1 and TRBJ1-1; perhaps TRBD1 as D (6 bases). V lost 2 bases to trimming and J lost 6 bases, with 7 bases between them. The CDR3 is 12 residues long. CDR1 is MGHRA, CDR2 YSYEKL, per germline. The CDR3 spells CASSQTGSEAFF. The CDR3 bases are TGCGCCAGCAGCCAAACAGGGTCTGAAGCTTTCTTT.

The V and J genes are TRBV9 and TRBJ1-1; no firm D call. Trimming took off 0 bases at V and 1 base at J, with 7 bases between the two ends. There are 14 residues in the CDR3. Germline values: CDR1 SGDLS, CDR2 YYNGEE. The CDR3: CASSVGSENTEAFF. CDR3 bases: TGTGCCAGCAGCGTAGGGTCAGAGAACACTGAAGCTTTCTTT.

The chain is built from TRBV4-2 and TRBJ1-2, with D possibly being TRBD1 (6 bases). Per germline, CDR1 LGHNA and CDR2 YNFKEQ. The V and J ends lost 3 bases and 4 bases respectively, with 18 bases between them. The CDR3 consists of 16 residues. The CDR3 region has the DNA TGTGCCAGCAGCCAGTGGAAGGCCAGGGACACCTATGGCTACACCTTC. The encoded protein is CASSQWKARDTYGYTF.

The V call is TRBV5-8, the J call TRBJ1-1; 7 bases are shared with TRBD1. V was clipped by 4 bases and J by 6 bases; unmatched bases: 12. The CDR3 covers 15 residues. Looked up from germline, CDR1 is SGHTS and CDR2 is YDEGEE. CDR3 loop: CASSTVTGMGAEAFF. In nucleotides, the CDR3 is TGTGCCAGCAGCACAGTGACAGGGATGGGGGCTGAAGCTTTCTTT.

The rearrangement links TRBV11-1 to TRBJ2-7, with a tentative D call TRBD2 (6 bases). The V gene lost 8 bases and the J gene lost 4 bases, with 18 bases spanning the gap. The CDR3 loop spans 14 amino acids. Germline values: CDR1 SGHAT, CDR2 FQDESV (reference sequence). The CDR3 DNA sequence: TGTGCCAGCGGGGGGAAGACCCCAGGGTACGAGCAGTACTTC. Amino acids: CASGGKTPGYEQYF.

This rearrangement joins TRBV28 to TRBJ2-7; D may be TRBD1 (6 bases). With 3 bases removed from V and 3 bases from J, the gap between germline ends came to 15 bases. Germline loops: CDR1 MDHEN, CDR2 SYDVKM. The CDR3 covers 15 residues. In nucleotides, the CDR3 is TGTGCCAGCAGTTTCCCACCTGACAGGCGCTACGAGCAGTACTTC. Protein sequence: CASSFPPDRRYEQYF.

V and J are TRBV7-8 and TRBJ2-5, with D possibly being TRBD2 (5 bases). Germline values: CDR1 SGHVS, CDR2 FQNEAQ. V was cut by 8 bases and J by 2 bases, with 21 bases left in between. The CDR3 consists of 16 residues. The chain's CDR3 is CASHSYETTLQETQYF. Here the CDR3 DNA reads TGTGCCAGCCATTCGTACGAGACTACTCTGCAAGAGACCCAGTACTTC.

The V gene is TRBV27, the J gene TRBJ1-1, with 11 bases fitting TRBD1. J lost 6 bases, V lost 8 bases, and 11 bases had no gene match. Germline loops: CDR1 MNHEY, CDR2 SMNVEV (reference sequence). CDR3 length equals 15 residues. The CDR3 bases are TGTGCCAGCCTTGACCGGGACAGGGGGTCCTCTGAAGCTTTCTTT. Its translation: CASLDRDRGSSEAFF.

The chain recombines TRBV5-1 with TRBJ2-3; maybe TRBD1 (6 bases). The germline gives CDR1 SGHRS, CDR2 YFSETQ. The CDR3 length is 11 residues. V was clipped by 6 bases and J by 14 bases, with 16 bases between them. DNA of the CDR3: TGCGCCAGCATGGCGGCCGAGGGGGTGTATTTT. Its protein product is CASMAAEGVYF. The entire variable domain, with the rest obtained from reference TRBV5-1 and TRBJ2-3, is as follows: KAGVTQTPRYLIKTRGQQVTLSCSPISGHRSVSWYQQTPGQGLQFLFEYFSETQRNKGNFPGRFSGRQFSNSRSEMNVSTLELGDSALYLCASMAAEGVYFGPGTRLTVL.

The chain employs TRBV7-8 and TRBJ2-5, with TRBD2 as a possible D gene (5 bases). V shed 1 base and J shed 5 bases, with 8 bases lying between them. Germline lookup yields CDR1 SGHVS and CDR2 FQNEAQ. The CDR3 totals 13 residues. CDR3 coding DNA: TGTGCCAGCAGCTTAGAGGGAGTGGAGACCCAGTACTTC. As protein: CASSLEGVETQYF.

The chain couples TRBV19 to TRBJ2-7, with a possible D match to TRBD1 (6 bases). Germline V lookup: CDR1 LNHDA, CDR2 SQIVND (reference sequence). The CDR3 spans 15 residues. Trimming removed 4 bases from V and 5 bases from J, with 18 bases in between. DNA for the CDR3: TGTGCCAGTAGTACTCTAACAGGGTATCCCAACGAGCAGTACTTC. This gives the protein CASSTLTGYPNEQYF. The whole variable domain, filled in from reference TRBV19 and TRBJ2-7, reads DGGITQSPKYLFRKEGQNVTLSCEQNLNHDAMYWYRQDPGQGLRLIYYSQIVNDFQKGDIAEGYSVSREKKESFPLTVTSAQKNPTAFYLCASSTLTGYPNEQYFGPGTRLTVT.

The chain couples TRBV7-9 to TRBJ2-1; 8 bases match TRBD2. J was trimmed by 0 bases and V by 4 bases; bases with no gene match: 8. The CDR3 has 17 residues. Germline CDR1 is SEHNR and CDR2 is FQNEAQ (reference sequence). CDR3 in DNA: TGTGCCAGCAGCTCTTTAAGCGGGGGCCTCTCCTACAATGAGCAGTTCTTC. Amino acids: CASSSLSGGLSYNEQFF. Combining the CDR3 with reference TRBV7-9 and TRBJ2-1 gives the whole variable domain DTGVSQNPRHKITKRGQNVTFRCDPISEHNRLYWYRQTLGQGPEFLTYFQNEAQLEKSRLLSDRFSAERPKGSFSTLEIQRTEQGDSAMYLCASSSLSGGLSYNEQFFGPGTRLTVL.

The V gene is TRBV30, the J gene TRBJ1-5; D possibly corresponds to TRBD1 (5 bases). Germline V CDR1 and CDR2: GTSNPN, SVGIG (reference sequence). The CDR3 totals 16 residues. Trimming shortened V by 2 bases and J by 2 bases, and 16 bases separated the two germline ends. In nucleotides, the CDR3 is TGTGCCTGGAGTCCCCCCAGGGCGATAGGCAATCAGCCCCAGCATTTT. Translating it yields CAWSPPRAIGNQPQHF. The full variable domain, in which reference TRBV30 and TRBJ1-5 provide the parts outside the CDR3, is SQTIHQWPATLVQPVGSPLSLECTVEGTSNPNLYWYRQAAGRGLQLLFYSVGIGQISSEVPQNLSASRPQDRQFILSSKKLLLSDSGFYLCAWSPPRAIGNQPQHFGDGTRLSIL.

The chain uses TRBV4-1 and TRBJ2-2, with D uncertain. Germline V gene data show CDR1 as MGHRA and CDR2 as YSYEKL. This CDR3 contains 17 residues. Deletions cut 4 bases from V and 3 bases from J, with 18 bases between. The CDR3 DNA is TGCGCCAGCAGCCCCAGGCCCCCCAGTCGGTACACCGGGGAGCTGTTTTTT. Translating it yields CASSPRPPSRYTGELFF.